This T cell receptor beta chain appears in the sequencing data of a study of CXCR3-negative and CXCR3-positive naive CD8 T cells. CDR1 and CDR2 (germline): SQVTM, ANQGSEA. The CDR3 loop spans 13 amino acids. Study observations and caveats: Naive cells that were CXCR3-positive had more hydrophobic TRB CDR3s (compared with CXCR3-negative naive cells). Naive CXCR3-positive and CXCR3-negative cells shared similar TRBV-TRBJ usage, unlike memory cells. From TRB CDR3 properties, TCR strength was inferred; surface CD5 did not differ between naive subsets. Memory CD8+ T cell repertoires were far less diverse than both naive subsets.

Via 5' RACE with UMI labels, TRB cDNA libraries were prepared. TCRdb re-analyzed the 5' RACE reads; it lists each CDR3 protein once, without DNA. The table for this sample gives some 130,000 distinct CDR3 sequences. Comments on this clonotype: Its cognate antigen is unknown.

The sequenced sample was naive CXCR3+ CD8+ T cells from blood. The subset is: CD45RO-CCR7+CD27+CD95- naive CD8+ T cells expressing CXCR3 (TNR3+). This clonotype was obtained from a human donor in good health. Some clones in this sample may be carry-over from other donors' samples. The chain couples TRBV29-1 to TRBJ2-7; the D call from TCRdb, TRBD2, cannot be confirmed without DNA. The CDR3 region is CSVEGAGGREQYF.